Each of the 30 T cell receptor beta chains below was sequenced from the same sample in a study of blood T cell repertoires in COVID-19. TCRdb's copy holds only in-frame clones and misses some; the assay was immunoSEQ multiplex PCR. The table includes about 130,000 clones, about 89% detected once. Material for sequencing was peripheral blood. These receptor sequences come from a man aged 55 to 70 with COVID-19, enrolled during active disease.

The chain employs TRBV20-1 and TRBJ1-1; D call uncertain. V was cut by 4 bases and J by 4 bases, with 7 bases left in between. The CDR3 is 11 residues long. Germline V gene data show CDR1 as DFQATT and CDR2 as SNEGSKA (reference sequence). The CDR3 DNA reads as TGCAGTGCTACCCTGAGCACTGAAGCTTTCTTT. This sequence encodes CSATLSTEAFF.

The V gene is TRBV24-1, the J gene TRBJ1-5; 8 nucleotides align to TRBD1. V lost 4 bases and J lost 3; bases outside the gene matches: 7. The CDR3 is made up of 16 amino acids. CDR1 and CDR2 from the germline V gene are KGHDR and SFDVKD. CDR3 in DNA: TGTGCCACCAGTGACCACGACAGGGGAGACAATCAGCCCCAGCATTTT. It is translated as CATSDHDRGDNQPQHF.

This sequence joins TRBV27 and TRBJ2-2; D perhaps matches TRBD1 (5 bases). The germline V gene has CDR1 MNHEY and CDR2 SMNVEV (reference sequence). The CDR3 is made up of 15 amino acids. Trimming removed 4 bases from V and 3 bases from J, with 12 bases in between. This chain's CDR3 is CASSSEPGYTGELFF. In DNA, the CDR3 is TGTGCCAGCAGTTCCGAACCAGGGTACACCGGGGAGCTGTTTTTT.

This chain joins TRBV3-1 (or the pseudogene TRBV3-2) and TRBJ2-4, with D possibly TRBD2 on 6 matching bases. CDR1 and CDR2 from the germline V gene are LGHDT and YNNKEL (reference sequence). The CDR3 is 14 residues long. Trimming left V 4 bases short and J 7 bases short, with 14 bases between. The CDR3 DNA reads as TGTGCCAGCAGCCTAAGGGACGGGGGTAACATTCAGTACTTC. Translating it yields CASSLRDGGNIQYF.

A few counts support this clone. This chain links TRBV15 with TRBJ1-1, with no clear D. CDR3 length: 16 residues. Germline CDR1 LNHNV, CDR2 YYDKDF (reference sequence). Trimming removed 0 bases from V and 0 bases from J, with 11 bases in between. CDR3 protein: CATSRERGALNTEAFF. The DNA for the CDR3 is TGTGCCACCAGCAGAGAAAGAGGAGCCCTGAACACTGAAGCTTTCTTT.

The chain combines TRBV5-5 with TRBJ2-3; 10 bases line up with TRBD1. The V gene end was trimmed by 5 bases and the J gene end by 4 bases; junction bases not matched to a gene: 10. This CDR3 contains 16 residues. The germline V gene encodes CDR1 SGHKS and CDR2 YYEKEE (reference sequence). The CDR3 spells CASREGDRGPADTQYF. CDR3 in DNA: TGTGCCAGCAGGGAAGGGGACAGGGGTCCGGCAGATACGCAGTATTTT. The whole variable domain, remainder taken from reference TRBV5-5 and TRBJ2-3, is DAGVTQSPTHLIKTRGQQVTLRCSPISGHKSVSWYQQVLGQGPQFIFQYYEKEERGRGNFPDRFSARQFPNYSSELNVNALLLGDSALYLCASREGDRGPADTQYFGPGTRLTVL.

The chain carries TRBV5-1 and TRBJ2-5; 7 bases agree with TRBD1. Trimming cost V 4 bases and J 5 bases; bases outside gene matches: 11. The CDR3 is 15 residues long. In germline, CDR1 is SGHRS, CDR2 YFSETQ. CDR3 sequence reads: CASSIAQGPLETQYF. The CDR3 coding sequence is TGCGCCAGCAGCATCGCACAGGGGCCCCTCGAGACCCAGTACTTC.

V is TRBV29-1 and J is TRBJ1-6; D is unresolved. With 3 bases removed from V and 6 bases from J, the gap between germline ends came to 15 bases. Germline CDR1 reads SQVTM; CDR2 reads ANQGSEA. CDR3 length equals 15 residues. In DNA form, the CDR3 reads TGCAGCGTTGATGATAACGAAAGGAGTAATTCACCCCTCCACTTT. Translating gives CSVDDNERSNSPLHF.

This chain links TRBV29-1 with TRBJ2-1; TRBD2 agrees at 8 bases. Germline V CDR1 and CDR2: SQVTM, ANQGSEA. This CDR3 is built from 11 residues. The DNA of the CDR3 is TGCACAACCCGGGAGGGGGGTGAGCAGTTCTTC. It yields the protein CTTREGGEQFF.

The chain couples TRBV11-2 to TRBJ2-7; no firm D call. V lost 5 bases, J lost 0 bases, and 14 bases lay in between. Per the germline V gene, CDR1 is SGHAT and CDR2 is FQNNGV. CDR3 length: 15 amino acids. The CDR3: CASSVLIVASYEQYF. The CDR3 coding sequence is TGTGCCAGCAGCGTACTTATAGTAGCCTCCTACGAGCAGTACTTC.

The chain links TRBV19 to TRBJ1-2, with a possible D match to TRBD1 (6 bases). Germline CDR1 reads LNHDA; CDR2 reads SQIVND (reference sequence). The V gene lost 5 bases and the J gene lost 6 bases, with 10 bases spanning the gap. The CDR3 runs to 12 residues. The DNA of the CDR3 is TGTGCCAGTAGTTTCCACAGGGATGGCTACACCTTC. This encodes CASSFHRDGYTF.

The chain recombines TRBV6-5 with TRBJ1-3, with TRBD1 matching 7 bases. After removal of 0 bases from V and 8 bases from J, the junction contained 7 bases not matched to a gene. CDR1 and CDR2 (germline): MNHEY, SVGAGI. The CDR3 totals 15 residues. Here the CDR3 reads CASSYSTGSVDTIYF. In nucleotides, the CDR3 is TGTGCCAGCAGTTACTCGACAGGGTCAGTCGACACCATATATTTT.

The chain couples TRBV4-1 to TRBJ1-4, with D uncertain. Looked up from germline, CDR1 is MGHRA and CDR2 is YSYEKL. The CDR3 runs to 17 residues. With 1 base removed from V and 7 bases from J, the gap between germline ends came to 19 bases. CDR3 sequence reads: CASSQGGVLLSSEKLFF. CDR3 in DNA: TGCGCCAGCAGCCAAGGCGGGGTCCTCCTCAGTAGTGAAAAACTGTTTTTT.

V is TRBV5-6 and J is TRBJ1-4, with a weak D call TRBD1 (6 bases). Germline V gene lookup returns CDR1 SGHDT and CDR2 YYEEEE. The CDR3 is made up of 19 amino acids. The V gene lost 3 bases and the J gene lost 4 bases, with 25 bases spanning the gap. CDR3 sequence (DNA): TGTGCCAGCAGCTCATTTGGACAGACCTGGATTGGGTATAATGAAAAACTGTTTTTT. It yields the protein CASSSFGQTWIGYNEKLFF.

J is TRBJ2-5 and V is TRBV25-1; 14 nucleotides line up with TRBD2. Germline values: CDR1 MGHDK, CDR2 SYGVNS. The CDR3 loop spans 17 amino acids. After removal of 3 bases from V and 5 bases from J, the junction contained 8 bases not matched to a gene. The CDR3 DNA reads TGTGCCAGCAGTGACCCGGGGACTAGCGGGGGATGGGAGACCCAGTACTTC. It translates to CASSDPGTSGGWETQYF.

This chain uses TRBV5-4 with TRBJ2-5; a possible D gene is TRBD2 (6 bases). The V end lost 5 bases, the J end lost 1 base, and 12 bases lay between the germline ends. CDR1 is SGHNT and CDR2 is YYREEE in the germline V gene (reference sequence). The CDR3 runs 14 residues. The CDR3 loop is CASSSRDFQETQYF. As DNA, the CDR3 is TGTGCCAGCAGTTCGCGGGACTTCCAAGAGACCCAGTACTTC.

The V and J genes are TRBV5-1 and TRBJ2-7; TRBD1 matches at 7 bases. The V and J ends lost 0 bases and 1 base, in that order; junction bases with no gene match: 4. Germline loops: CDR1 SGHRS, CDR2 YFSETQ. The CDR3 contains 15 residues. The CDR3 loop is CASSLDAGGSYEQYF. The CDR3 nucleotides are TGCGCCAGCAGCTTGGATGCAGGGGGATCCTACGAGCAGTACTTC.

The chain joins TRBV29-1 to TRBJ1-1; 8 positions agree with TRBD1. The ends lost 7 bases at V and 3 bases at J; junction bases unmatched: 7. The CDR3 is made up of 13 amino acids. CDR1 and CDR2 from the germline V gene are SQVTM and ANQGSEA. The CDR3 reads CSARTGMDTEAFF. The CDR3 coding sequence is TGCAGCGCGAGGACAGGGATGGACACTGAAGCTTTCTTT.

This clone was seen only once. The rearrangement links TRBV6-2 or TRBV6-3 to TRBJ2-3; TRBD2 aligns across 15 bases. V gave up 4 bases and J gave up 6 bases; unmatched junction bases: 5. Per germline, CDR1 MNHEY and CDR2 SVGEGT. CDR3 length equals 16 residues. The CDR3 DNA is TGTGCCAGCAGTTCGGGACTAGCGGGGGGTCCGGATACGCAGTATTTT. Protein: CASSSGLAGGPDTQYF.

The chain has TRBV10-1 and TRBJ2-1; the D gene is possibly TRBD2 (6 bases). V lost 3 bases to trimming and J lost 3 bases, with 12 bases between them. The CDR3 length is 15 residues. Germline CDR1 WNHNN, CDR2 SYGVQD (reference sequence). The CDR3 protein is CASSDPSGGYNEQFF. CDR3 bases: TGCGCCAGCAGTGACCCATCCGGGGGCTACAATGAGCAGTTCTTC.

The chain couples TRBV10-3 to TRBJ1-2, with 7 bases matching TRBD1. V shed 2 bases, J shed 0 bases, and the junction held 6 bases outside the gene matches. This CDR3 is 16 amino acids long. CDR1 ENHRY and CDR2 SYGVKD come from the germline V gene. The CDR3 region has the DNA TGTGCCATCAGTGAGGCCACAGGGGCGGCTAACTATGGCTACACCTTC. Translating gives CAISEATGAANYGYTF.

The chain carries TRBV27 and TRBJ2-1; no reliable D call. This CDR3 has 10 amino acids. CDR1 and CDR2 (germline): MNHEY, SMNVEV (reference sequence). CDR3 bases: TGTCCAGTTCCTCGGGATGAGCAGTTCTTC. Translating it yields CPVPRDEQFF.

CDR3 DNA: TGTGCCAGCAGTTACGAACTCCCCGCCCGAGGGACTGAAGCTTTCTTT. Amino acids: CASSYELPARGTEAFF. The chain carries TRBV6-5 and TRBJ1-1; no clear D. The germline CDR1 and CDR2 sequences are MNHEY and SVGAGI. The V gene lost 2 bases and the J gene lost 5 bases, with 18 bases spanning the gap. This CDR3 has 16 residues.

CDR3 coding DNA: TGCGCCAGCAGCACGGGGACAGGGGGCTCTAATTCACCCCTCCACTTT. Translating it yields CASSTGTGGSNSPLHF. This chain links TRBV5-1 with TRBJ1-6; 12 positions agree with TRBD1. The ends lost 4 bases at V and 6 bases at J; junction bases unmatched: 5. This CDR3 region has 16 residues. Germline lookup yields CDR1 SGHRS and CDR2 YFSETQ.

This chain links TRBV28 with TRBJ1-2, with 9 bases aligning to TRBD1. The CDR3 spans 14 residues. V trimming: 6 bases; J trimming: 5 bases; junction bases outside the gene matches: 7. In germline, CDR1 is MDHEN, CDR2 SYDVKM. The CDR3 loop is CASRRTGGVYGYTF. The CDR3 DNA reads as TGTGCCAGCAGGCGCACAGGGGGCGTATATGGCTACACCTTC.

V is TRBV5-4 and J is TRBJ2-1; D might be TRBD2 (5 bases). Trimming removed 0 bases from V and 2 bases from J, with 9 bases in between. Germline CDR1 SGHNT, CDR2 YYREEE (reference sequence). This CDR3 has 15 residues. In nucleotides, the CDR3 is TGTGCCAGCAGCTTGGAACTAGTTGCCTACAATGAGCAGTTCTTC. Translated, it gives CASSLELVAYNEQFF. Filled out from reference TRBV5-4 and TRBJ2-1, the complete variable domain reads ETGVTQSPTHLIKTRGQQVTLRCSSQSGHNTVSWYQQALGQGPQFIFQYYREEENGRGNFPPRFSGLQFPNYSSELNVNALELDDSALYLCASSLELVAYNEQFFGPGTRLTVL.

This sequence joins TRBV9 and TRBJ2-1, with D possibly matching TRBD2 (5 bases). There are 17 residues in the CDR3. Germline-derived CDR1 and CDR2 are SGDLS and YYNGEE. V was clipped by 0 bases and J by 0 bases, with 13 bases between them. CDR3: CASSVVGVRSSYNEQFF. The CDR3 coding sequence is TGTGCCAGCAGCGTAGTCGGGGTCCGGAGCTCCTACAATGAGCAGTTCTTC. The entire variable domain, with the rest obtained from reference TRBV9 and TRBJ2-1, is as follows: DSGVTQTPKHLITATGQRVTLRCSPRSGDLSVYWYQQSLDQGLQFLIQYYNGEERAKGNILERFSAQQFPDLHSELNLSSLELGDSALYFCASSVVGVRSSYNEQFFGPGTRLTVL.

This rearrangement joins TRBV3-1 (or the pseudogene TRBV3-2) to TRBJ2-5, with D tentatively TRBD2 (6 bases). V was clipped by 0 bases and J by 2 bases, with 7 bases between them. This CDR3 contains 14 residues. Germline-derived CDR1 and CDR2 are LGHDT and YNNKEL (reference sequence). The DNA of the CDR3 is TGTGCCAGCAGCCAAGAACTAGCTCAAGAGACCCAGTACTTC. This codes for CASSQELAQETQYF.

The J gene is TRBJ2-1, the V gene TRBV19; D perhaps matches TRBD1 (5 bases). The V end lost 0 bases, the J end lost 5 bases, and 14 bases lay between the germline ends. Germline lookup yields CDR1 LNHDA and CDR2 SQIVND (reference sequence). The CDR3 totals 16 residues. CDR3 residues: CASSIDQGAGHNEQFF. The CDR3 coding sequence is TGTGCCAGTAGTATAGATCAAGGGGCAGGACACAATGAGCAGTTCTTC.

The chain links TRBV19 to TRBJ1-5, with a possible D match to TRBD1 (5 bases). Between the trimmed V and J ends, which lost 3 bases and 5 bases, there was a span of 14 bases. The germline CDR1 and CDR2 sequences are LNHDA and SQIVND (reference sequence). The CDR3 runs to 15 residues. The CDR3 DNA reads TGTGCCAGTAGTATGGACACAGGAAGTTATCAGCCCCAGCATTTT. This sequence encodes CASSMDTGSYQPQHF.